The present T cell receptor (beta chain) was sequenced within a study of shared clonotypes between healthy human individuals. Study-wide results and caveats: A generally larger estimated richness was seen in naive subsets than in memory subsets.

A word on this clone: The antigen is unknown.

Here immunoSEQ multiplex PCR was the method, and the copy in TCRdb shows in-frame clones only, minus some. This sample carries about 2.4 million clones, approximately 93% of them seen once, and the ten largest clones take around 0.37%. Trimming pared 0 bases from V and 3 bases from J, leaving 20 bases between. This CDR3 region has 18 residues. Germline CDR1 and CDR2: SGHTA and FQGTGA. The rearrangement uses TRBV7-3 and TRBJ2-5, with D perhaps given as TRBD1 or TRBD2 (5 bases each). Sequencing was done on a sample of naive CD4+ T cells from PBMCs. The subset here: CD45RA+ positively selected. The TCR originated in a man aged 18-30 years in good health. Some clones in this sample may be carry-over from other donors' samples. In DNA, the CDR3 is TGTGCCAGCAGCTTAACAGTCCTCGGGAAAGGGGCGAAAGAGACCCAGTACTTC. Amino acid sequence: CASSLTVLGKGAKETQYF.